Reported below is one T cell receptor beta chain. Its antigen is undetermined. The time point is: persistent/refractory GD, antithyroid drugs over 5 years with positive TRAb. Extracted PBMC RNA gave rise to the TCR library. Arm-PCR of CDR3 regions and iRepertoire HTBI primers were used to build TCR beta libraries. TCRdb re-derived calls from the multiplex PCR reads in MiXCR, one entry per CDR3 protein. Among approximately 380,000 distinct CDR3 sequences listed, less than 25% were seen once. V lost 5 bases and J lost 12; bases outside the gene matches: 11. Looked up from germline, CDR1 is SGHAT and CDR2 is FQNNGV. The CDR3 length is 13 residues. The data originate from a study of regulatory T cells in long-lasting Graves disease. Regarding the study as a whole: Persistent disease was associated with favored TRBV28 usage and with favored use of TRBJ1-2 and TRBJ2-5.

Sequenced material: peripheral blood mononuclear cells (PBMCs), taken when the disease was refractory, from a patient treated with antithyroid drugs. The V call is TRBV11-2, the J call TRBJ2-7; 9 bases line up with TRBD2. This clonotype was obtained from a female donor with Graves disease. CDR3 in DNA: TGTGCCAGCAGCCAGGGACTAGCTGGGGAACGGTACTTC. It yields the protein CASSQGLAGERYF.